These 23 T cell receptor beta chains came from one sample sequenced in a study of T cells of healthy individuals. Via MiXCR, TCRdb re-called the 5' RACE reads, giving one row per CDR3 protein. This sample has 95,000 to 100,000 distinct CDR3 sequences, with roughly 18% found just once. These receptors originate from a human donor in good health.

There are a few counts of this clonotype. The chain carries TRBV5-6 and TRBJ1-5; D perhaps matches TRBD1 (6 bases). Looked up from germline, CDR1 is SGHDT and CDR2 is YYEEEE. The CDR3 extends over 17 amino acids. V lost 1 base to trimming and J lost 3 bases, with 17 bases between them. CDR3 DNA sequence: TGTGCCAGCAGCTTGCTAAGGGGGAGGCATAACAATCAGCCCCAGCATTTT. Its translation is CASSLLRGRHNNQPQHF.

The CDR3 spells CASSQGAPKDTQYF. In DNA form, the CDR3 reads TGCGCCAGCAGCCAAGGGGCGCCAAAAGATACGCAGTATTTT. The gene calls are TRBV4-3 and TRBJ2-3; D gene unclear. Trimming took off 1 base at V and 5 bases at J, with 10 bases between the two ends. The CDR3 covers 14 residues. Germline values: CDR1 LGHNA, CDR2 YSLEER.

This clonotype showed up just once. This chain links TRBV5-5 with TRBJ2-2; TRBD2 agrees at 8 bases. The CDR3 runs 15 residues. Per the germline V gene, CDR1 is SGHKS and CDR2 is YYEKEE (reference sequence). Trimming cost V 6 bases and J 5 bases; bases outside gene matches: 9. The CDR3 loop reads CASTMVRGGTGELFF. The DNA for the CDR3 is TGTGCCAGCACCATGGTCCGGGGGGGAACCGGGGAGCTGTTTTTT.

V and J are TRBV20-1 and TRBJ2-7; weak D call: TRBD2 (5 bases). CDR3 length: 12 amino acids. The V gene's germline CDR1 is DFQATT and CDR2 SNEGSKA (reference sequence). V lost 3 bases and J 1 base, leaving 7 bases between the germline ends. CDR3 protein: CSASGKSYEQYF. For the CDR3, the DNA is TGCAGTGCTAGCGGGAAGTCCTACGAGCAGTACTTC.

The chain employs TRBV27 and TRBJ2-7; the D gene is possibly TRBD2 (6 bases). Per the germline V gene, CDR1 is MNHEY and CDR2 is SMNVEV (reference sequence). The CDR3 length is 13 residues. Between the trimmed V and J ends, which lost 6 bases and 3 bases, there was a span of 12 bases. CDR3 sequence: CASSRDLLYEQYF. CDR3 DNA: TGTGCCAGCAGCAGGGACTTGCTCTACGAGCAGTACTTC.

The sample holds a few counts of this clonotype. This rearrangement joins TRBV9 to TRBJ2-7; possibly TRBD2 for D (6 bases). Per germline, CDR1 SGDLS and CDR2 YYNGEE. V was cut by 2 bases and J by 5 bases, with 20 bases left in between. There are 16 residues in the CDR3. The CDR3 sequence is CASSVSGFPGGDEQYF. The CDR3 region has the DNA TGTGCCAGCAGCGTTAGCGGATTTCCAGGCGGGGACGAGCAGTACTTC.

In its sample, this clonotype was seen many times. This chain links TRBV6-2 or TRBV6-3 with TRBJ2-7, with 7 bases aligning to TRBD2. Germline V gene sequence: CDR1 MNHEY, CDR2 SVGEGT. The CDR3 contains 15 residues. The V gene end was trimmed by 0 bases and the J gene end by 3 bases; junction bases not matched to a gene: 5. In nucleotides, the CDR3 is TGTGCCAGCAGTTACTCGGGCGGGGGAAACTACGAGCAGTACTTC. Residues: CASSYSGGGNYEQYF.

V and J are TRBV2 and TRBJ2-7; D is unresolved. Per germline, CDR1 SNHLY and CDR2 FYNNEI. V was clipped by 7 bases and J by 7 bases, with 14 bases between them. There are 12 residues in the CDR3. CDR3 loop: CASTRNAIEQYF. Here the CDR3 DNA reads TGTGCCAGCACACGCAACGCTATTGAGCAGTACTTC. Full variable domain (missing parts from reference TRBV2 and TRBJ2-7): EPEVTQTPSHQVTQMGQEVILRCVPISNHLYFYWYRQILGQKVEFLVSFYNNEISEKSEIFDDQFSVERPDGSNFTLKIRSTKLEDSAMYFCASTRNAIEQYFGPGTRLTVT.

Ten or more counts support this clonotype. The V call is TRBV24-1, the J call TRBJ1-2; D possibly corresponds to TRBD1 (6 bases). The V end lost 4 bases, the J end lost 4 bases, and 18 bases lay between the germline ends. This CDR3 is 16 amino acids long. Germline values: CDR1 KGHDR, CDR2 SFDVKD. The CDR3 bases are TGTGCCACCAGTGACGCCCCGGGGGGCGCGCCCTATGGCTACACCTTC. Protein sequence: CATSDAPGGAPYGYTF.

The sample holds many counts of this clonotype. V gene TRBV20-1 combines with J gene TRBJ2-5; TRBD2 matches at 8 bases. Looked up from germline, CDR1 is DFQATT and CDR2 is SNEGSKA (reference sequence). The CDR3 totals 17 residues. The V gene end was trimmed by 0 bases and the J gene end by 2 bases; junction bases not matched to a gene: 11. CDR3 DNA sequence: TGCAGTGCTAGAGATCAGGGGTCGTCGGGGGGGCAAGAGACCCAGTACTTC. This codes for CSARDQGSSGGQETQYF.

The rearrangement joins TRBV9 to TRBJ2-1; D gene ambiguous. Trimming pared 0 bases from V and 3 bases from J, leaving 4 bases between. Germline loops: CDR1 SGDLS, CDR2 YYNGEE. This CDR3 spans 13 amino acids. The CDR3 protein is CASSVEGYNEQFF. The CDR3 DNA follows: TGTGCCAGCAGCGTAGAGGGCTACAATGAGCAGTTCTTC. Together with reference TRBV9 and TRBJ2-1, the CDR3 gives the full variable domain: DSGVTQTPKHLITATGQRVTLRCSPRSGDLSVYWYQQSLDQGLQFLIQYYNGEERAKGNILERFSAQQFPDLHSELNLSSLELGDSALYFCASSVEGYNEQFFGPGTRLTVL.

V usage is TRBV14 and J usage is TRBJ2-7; possible D gene TRBD2, 6 bases. CDR1 is SGHDN and CDR2 is FVKESK in the germline V gene. With 6 bases removed from V and 3 bases from J, the gap between germline ends came to 18 bases. The CDR3 covers 15 residues. CDR3 in amino acids: CASSPRRESHYEQYF. The CDR3 DNA reads TGTGCCAGCAGTCCCCGGCGGGAAAGTCACTACGAGCAGTACTTC.

This rearrangement joins TRBV4-3 to TRBJ2-1; 9 positions agree with TRBD2. Trimming cost V 4 bases and J 1 base; bases outside gene matches: 5. Germline V gene data show CDR1 as LGHNA and CDR2 as YSLEER. CDR3 length: 16 amino acids. This CDR3 is CASSPRLAGSYNEQFF. DNA of the CDR3: TGCGCCAGCAGCCCCCGGCTAGCGGGGTCCTACAATGAGCAGTTCTTC.

This clonotype was counted between two and nine times. The gene calls are TRBV7-8 and TRBJ1-2; 9 bases match TRBD1. CDR3 length equals 17 residues. Germline V gene sequence: CDR1 SGHVS, CDR2 FQNEAQ. V gave up 4 bases and J gave up 1 base; unmatched junction bases: 10. This chain's CDR3 is CASSSAWTGVINYGYTF. The CDR3 DNA is TGTGCCAGCAGCTCGGCCTGGACAGGGGTTATTAACTATGGCTACACCTTC.

This clonotype has more than one count but fewer than ten. The gene calls are TRBV18 and TRBJ2-2; 8 nucleotides match TRBD1. The ends lost 3 bases at V and 5 bases at J; junction bases unmatched: 5. CDR1 is KGHSH, CDR2 LQKENI, per germline. The CDR3 extends over 15 amino acids. CDR3 bases: TGTGCCAGCTCACCTGGGACAGGACTGACCGGGGAGCTGTTTTTT. It translates to CASSPGTGLTGELFF.

This clonotype was counted a few times. V is TRBV5-1 and J is TRBJ2-3; D remains ambiguous. This CDR3 region has 16 residues. The ends were cut back, 2 bases at V and 2 bases at J, with 15 bases in the middle. In germline, CDR1 is SGHRS, CDR2 YFSETQ. The DNA for the CDR3 is TGCGCCAGCAGCTTTAGGGTTGAGTCCCCCACAGATACGCAGTATTTT. Amino acid sequence: CASSFRVESPTDTQYF.

V usage is TRBV7-6 and J usage is TRBJ2-3; no reliable D call. The germline gives CDR1 SGHVS, CDR2 FNYEAQ. The CDR3 spans 14 residues. Trimming pared 0 bases from V and 2 bases from J, leaving 6 bases between. CDR3 residues: CASSLARYTDTQYF. As DNA, the CDR3 is TGTGCCAGCAGCTTAGCGCGCTACACAGATACGCAGTATTTT.

This clonotype was found a few times. The chain joins TRBV28 to TRBJ1-5, with 10 bases aligning to TRBD1. The germline gives CDR1 MDHEN, CDR2 SYDVKM. The trim removed 3 bases at V and 3 bases at J, leaving 5 bases unmatched. This CDR3 spans 16 amino acids. The CDR3 DNA reads TGTGCCAGCAGTTTTAGACAGGGGGCTGCCAATCAGCCCCAGCATTTT. It codes for CASSFRQGAANQPQHF.

This clonotype was found a few times. The chain carries TRBV7-9 and TRBJ2-7; 7 bases are shared with TRBD2. This CDR3 is built from 15 residues. Germline lookup yields CDR1 SEHNR and CDR2 FQNEAQ (reference sequence). V gave up 0 bases and J gave up 6 bases; unmatched junction bases: 8. The CDR3 protein is CASSLALAGLSEQYF. The CDR3 coding sequence is TGTGCCAGCAGCTTAGCATTAGCGGGCCTCTCCGAGCAGTACTTC. Full variable domain (missing parts from reference TRBV7-9 and TRBJ2-7): DTGVSQNPRHKITKRGQNVTFRCDPISEHNRLYWYRQTLGQGPEFLTYFQNEAQLEKSRLLSDRFSAERPKGSFSTLEIQRTEQGDSAMYLCASSLALAGLSEQYFGPGTRLTVT.

Ten or more counts support this clonotype. The genes are TRBV4-3 and TRBJ2-7; 8 bases align to TRBD2. Germline V lookup: CDR1 LGHNA, CDR2 YSLEER. Unmatched junction bases numbered 3, after V lost 9 bases and J lost 2 bases. The CDR3 contains 12 residues. As DNA, the CDR3 is TGCGCCAGGCAGACTAGCGCCTACGAGCAGTACTTC. It is translated as CARQTSAYEQYF.

V usage is TRBV28 and J usage is TRBJ2-3; 8 bases align to TRBD2. CDR1 and CDR2 from the germline V gene are MDHEN and SYDVKM. V lost 2 bases, J lost 5 bases, and 12 bases stayed unmatched. The CDR3 runs to 17 residues. In nucleotides, the CDR3 is TGTGCCAGCAGTTTAGGGTTGGGTTCGGGAGGGGAAGATACGCAGTATTTT. Translation: CASSLGLGSGGEDTQYF. The whole variable domain, filled in from reference TRBV28 and TRBJ2-3, reads DVKVTQSSRYLVKRTGEKVFLECVQDMDHENMFWYRQDPGLGLRLIYFSYDVKMKEKGDIPEGYSVSREKKERFSLILESASTNQTSMYLCASSLGLGSGGEDTQYFGPGTRLTVL.

The rearrangement uses TRBV5-1 and TRBJ2-5; 9 bases match TRBD2. The CDR3 has 15 residues. In germline, CDR1 is SGHRS, CDR2 YFSETQ. The J segment lost 5 bases and the V segment lost 7 bases, leaving 12 bases of the junction unmatched. DNA for the CDR3: TGCGCCAGCTGCCGAGGTAGCGGGAGTCGGGAGACCCAGTACTTC. This translates into CASCRGSGSRETQYF.

The chain combines TRBV6-2 or TRBV6-3 with TRBJ2-7; D might be TRBD1 or TRBD2, each matching 5 bases. Trimming left V 3 bases short and J 5 bases short, with 14 bases between. CDR3 length equals 14 residues. CDR1 and CDR2 from the germline V gene are MNHEY and SVGEGT. CDR3 DNA: TGTGCCAGCAGTTATATGGGGGAGTACGACGAGCAGTACTTC. Its protein product is CASSYMGEYDEQYF.